Sequencing of this T cell receptor beta chain was carried out in a study of beta chain features in type 1 diabetes. On the study more broadly: Across all samples, about 110,000,000 sorted cells were examined.

This clone was counted between two and nine times. The antigen is undetermined. V lost 6 bases to trimming and J lost 6 bases, with 15 bases between them. Germline CDR1 MNHNS, CDR2 SASEGT. CDR3 size: 13 residues. Reverse transcription of all isolated RNA meant that expressed TCRB transcripts were sequenced. Here immunoSEQ multiplex PCR was the method, and the copy in TCRdb shows in-frame clones only, minus some. The data show about 320,000 clones, roughly 15% seen once. The single heparinised draw taken from each donor contained roughly 100 mL of blood on average. General study results and limits: In cDNA sequencing, cells with high TCR expression could be over-represented. In type 1 diabetes patients, VDJ junctions had fewer insertions; deletions at these junctions were more frequent.

The material sequenced was central memory CD4+ T cells from blood. The sequence derives from a man aged 25-40 years in good health. The V gene is TRBV6-1, the J gene TRBJ2-7; D may correspond to TRBD1 or TRBD2 (5 bases each). CDR3 bases: TGTGCCAGCAGCGCCTCCGGGGCGGGCGAGCAGTACGTC. Its translation is CASSASGAGEQYV.